A selection of T cell receptor beta chains follows, all from one sample in a study of T cells in Graves' hyperthyroidism and ophthalmopathy. TCRdb itself ran the multiplex PCR reads through MiXCR, one entry per CDR3 protein. Seen here are about 610,000 distinct CDR3 sequences, 16% observed once, and the top ten hold less than 3.5%. The sequencing sample was made of blood. These receptors were obtained from a woman aged 35 to 49 with Graves' ophthalmopathy. Each CDR3 is given with its conserved first and last residue. Fields, in order: J gene, clone size, D gene, V gene, CDR3 DNA, CDR3 protein. The D gene is left open where the match is weak. Only part of the rows carry a size: once, few, many, or a class if the clone is expanded.

>TRBJ1-1|few|.|TRBV28
TGTGCCAGCCAACGGGGGGGCCCCCCTGAAGCTTTCTTT
CASQRGGPPEAFF
>TRBJ1-4|few|.|TRBV4-2
TGTGCCAGCAGCCAAGATCCAGCCCCGGAAAAACTGTTTTTT
CASSQDPAPEKLFF
>TRBJ2-5|.|.|TRBV5-4
TGTGCCAGCAGCTCCGGTTTGCCCAGGCCAGATAAAAGGGAGACCCAGTACTTC
CASSSGLPRPDKRETQYF
>TRBJ1-6|many|.|TRBV2
TGTGCCAGCAGTGAATTCCCGGGCCACGGGTCACCCCTCCACTTT
CASSEFPGHGSPLHF
>TRBJ2-1|many|TRBD2|TRBV7-2
TGTGCCAGCAGCTTAGCCTTTAGCGGGGGGTACAATGAGCAGTTCTTC
CASSLAFSGGYNEQFF
>TRBJ1-4|few|TRBD1|TRBV19
TGTGCCAGTAGTATCGGCACAGGGGGCAATGAAAAACTGTTTTTT
CASSIGTGGNEKLFF
>TRBJ2-5|few|.|TRBV29-1
TGCAGCGGGGGTAGGGATCACGAGACCCAGTACTTC
CSGGRDHETQYF
>TRBJ1-1|.|.|TRBV4-1
TGCGCCAGCAGCCAAGAACGGCGTCAGGGAGGCTGGCGAGCTTTCTTT
CASSQERRQGGWRAFF
>TRBJ2-3|.|.|TRBV6-5
TGTGCCAGCAGTTATACTACAGGTCCCGCGACAGATACGCAGTATTTT
CASSYTTGPATDTQYF
>TRBJ2-1|many|TRBD2|TRBV7-9
TGTGCCAGCAGCTTAGACCCCGGACTAGCGGGACGGGGAGGATACAATGAGCAGTTCTTC
CASSLDPGLAGRGGYNEQFF
>TRBJ2-5|few|TRBD1|TRBV14
TGTGCCAGCAGCCATGCACAGGGGAAAAAGACCCAGTACTTC
CASSHAQGKKTQYF
>TRBJ1-2|.|.|TRBV2
TGTGCCAGCAGTGAAGGGGGGAGTAACTATGGCTACACCTTC
CASSEGGSNYGYTF
>TRBJ2-4|.|.|TRBV6-1
TGTGCCAGCAGACCCCGGGCCCAAAAGAACAAAAACATTCAGTACTTC
CASRPRAQKNKNIQYF
>TRBJ2-7|many|.|TRBV29-1
TGCAGCGTTGAGGCCCCACCCTACGAGCAGTACTTC
CSVEAPPYEQYF
>TRBJ1-4|few|TRBD1|TRBV4-3
TGCGCCAGCAGCCTCGTAACCGGGACAGGGAATGAAAAACTGTTTTTT
CASSLVTGTGNEKLFF
>TRBJ1-2|few|TRBD1|TRBV27
TGTGCCAGCAGACAGACAGGGGACTATGGCTACACCTTC
CASRQTGDYGYTF
>TRBJ1-5|.|TRBD1|TRBV28
TGTGCCAGCAGAGTACAGGGGTACAATCAGCCCCAGCATTTT
CASRVQGYNQPQHF
>TRBJ1-2|few|.|TRBV20-1
TGCAGTGCTAGCGAAGGGAACGGCTACACCTTC
CSASEGNGYTF
>TRBJ2-1|few|.|TRBV18
TGTGCCAGCTCACCGTTGCCGGGACCTAGCTCCTACAATGAGCAGTTCTTC
CASSPLPGPSSYNEQFF
>TRBJ2-7|many|.|TRBV11-2
TGTGCCAGCAGCCCGCGGGATGGTGGCGAGCAGTACTTC
CASSPRDGGEQYF
>TRBJ1-4|.|TRBD1|TRBV6-1
TGTGCCAGCACTCCGGACAGGGGGCGCGAAAAACTGTTTTTT
CASTPDRGREKLFF
>TRBJ2-1|.|TRBD2|TRBV5-1
TGCGCCAGCAGTCATGCCTATGGACTAGCGGGCCCATCCTACAATGAGCAGTTCTTC
CASSHAYGLAGPSYNEQFF
>TRBJ2-3|.|.|TRBV7-6
TGTGCCAGCAGCTCGGCAGGGTCTTTCACAGATACGCAGTATTTT
CASSSAGSFTDTQYF
>TRBJ1-4|many|TRBD1|TRBV3-1
TGTGCCAGCAGCCAAGATTCAGGGGGCGGTGAAAAACTGTTTTTT
CASSQDSGGGEKLFF
>TRBJ2-3|.|.|TRBV30
TGTGCCTGGAGTGCCCCGGACCTAGATACGCAGTATTTT
CAWSAPDLDTQYF
>TRBJ1-4|few|TRBD1|TRBV28
TGTGCCACCCTCCAAGAGGGGGCTGGTGAAAAACTGTTTTTT
CATLQEGAGEKLFF
>TRBJ1-1|.|TRBD1|TRBV10-3
TGTGCCATCAGTGAACCTACGGGACAGGGGATGGGGGCGAACACTGAAGCTTTCTTT
CAISEPTGQGMGANTEAFF
>TRBJ2-2|many|TRBD1|TRBV6-1
TGTGCCAGCAGTGTTTACAGGGGGCCCGGGGAGCTGTTTTTT
CASSVYRGPGELFF
>TRBJ2-3|.|.|TRBV18
TGTGCCAGCTCTCAACAAGACTACAGGGCAGATACGCAGTATTTT
CASSQQDYRADTQYF
>TRBJ2-3|few|TRBD1|TRBV19
TGTGCCAGTAGGACAGGGCCCCACCCGGCAGATACGCAGTATTTT
CASRTGPHPADTQYF
>TRBJ2-3|.|.|TRBV4-2
TGTGCCAGCAGCCATGACCCTCAACTAGGGACAGATACGCAGTATTTT
CASSHDPQLGTDTQYF
>TRBJ2-3|many|TRBD2|TRBV11-2
TGTGCCAGCACCTTCTTTAGCGGGACTTGGACAGATACGCAGTATTTT
CASTFFSGTWTDTQYF
>TRBJ2-3|many|TRBD1|TRBV20-1
TGCAGTGCTAGAGTCAGGGGGCTTAGAGATACGCAGTATTTT
CSARVRGLRDTQYF
>TRBJ2-1|many|.|TRBV7-2
TGTGCCAGCAGCTTTGCGACTATAGGTGAGCAGTTCTTC
CASSFATIGEQFF
>TRBJ2-1|.|.|TRBV20-1
TGCAGTGCTAGGATCCTGAGATCCTACAATGAGCAGTTCTTC
CSARILRSYNEQFF
>TRBJ2-7|.|TRBD1|TRBV12-3/TRBV12-4
TGTGCCAGCAGTTTTGACAGGGGGCCTATCTACGAGCAGTACTTC
CASSFDRGPIYEQYF
>TRBJ2-2|few|.|TRBV5-1
TGCGCCAGCAGCTTGGGCCAGGGTACCACCGGGGAGCTGTTTTTT
CASSLGQGTTGELFF
>TRBJ2-3|.|TRBD2|TRBV10-3
TGTGCCATCAGTAGCGGGGGGGCTGTAGATACGCAGTATTTT
CAISSGGAVDTQYF
>TRBJ1-5|many|TRBD1|TRBV30
TGTGCCTGGAGCGGACAGGGGGGGGGGCCCCAGCATTTT
CAWSGQGGGPQHF
>TRBJ1-5|few|.|TRBV20-1
TGCAGTGCTAGCCGAGGATCTAGCAATCAGCCCCAGCATTTT
CSASRGSSNQPQHF
>TRBJ2-7|many|TRBD2|TRBV20-1
TGCAGTGCTAGACGGGGGGTTGGCTACGAGCAGTACTTC
CSARRGVGYEQYF
>TRBJ1-1|few|TRBD1|TRBV19
TGTGCCAGCAAAGGCCACGGGACAGGGCCCGAAGCTTTCTTT
CASKGHGTGPEAFF
>TRBJ2-5|many|TRBD2|TRBV19
TGTGCCAGCAGCCCGGGACTAGCGGGAGCTGAGACCCAGTACTTC
CASSPGLAGAETQYF
>TRBJ2-1|many|TRBD2|TRBV7-2
TGTGCCAGCAGCCCGCATAGCGGGGACTCCTTCAATGAGCAGTTCTTC
CASSPHSGDSFNEQFF
>TRBJ2-2|many|TRBD2|TRBV20-1
TGCAGTGCAAAGAGGGAGGGTTCGAACACCGGGGAGCTGTTTTTT
CSAKREGSNTGELFF
>TRBJ2-1|.|TRBD1|TRBV18
TGTGCCAGCTCGTACGGGACAGGTATGGCCAATGAGCAGTTCTTC
CASSYGTGMANEQFF
>TRBJ2-1|.|TRBD1|TRBV6-2/TRBV6-3
TGTGCCAGCAGTTACAGTGGACCGGGACAGGGCTACAATGAGCAGTTCTTC
CASSYSGPGQGYNEQFF
>TRBJ1-1|many|.|TRBV2
TGTGCCAGCACCTATCGGGTATGGACTGAAGCTTTCTTT
CASTYRVWTEAFF
>TRBJ1-1|few|.|TRBV7-3
TGTGCCAGCAGCTTAATCGCCAGCTCGAACACTGAAGCTTTCTTT
CASSLIASSNTEAFF
>TRBJ2-1|few|.|TRBV15
TGTGCCACCAGCAGAGGGACTCCCTACAATGAGCAGTTCTTC
CATSRGTPYNEQFF
>TRBJ1-2|.|.|TRBV11-2
TGTGCCAGCAGCCCCGAGGGGATGGGGTATGGCTACACCTTC
CASSPEGMGYGYTF
>TRBJ2-3|.|.|TRBV3-1
TGTGCCAGCAGCCCCCGCGGATTTAAAGATACGCAGTATTTT
CASSPRGFKDTQYF
>TRBJ2-7|many|TRBD1|TRBV18
TGTGCCAGCCGGGGGACAGGGAGCAACGAGCAGTACTTC
CASRGTGSNEQYF